Each of the 25 T cell receptor beta chains below was sequenced from the same sample in a study of blood T cells in healthy people across ages. The authors ran a second PCR of about 7 to 12 cycles using a sample-barcoded 5' primer and a J-beta primer mix. TCRdb fed the 5' RACE reads into MiXCR, producing one record per CDR3 protein. The data show 1,500,000 or so distinct CDR3 sequences, with 40% to 45% seen just once and about 3.8% held by the top ten. The sample consisted of blood. All receptors come from a woman between 18 and 29 years old in good health.

The chain uses TRBV20-1 and TRBJ1-3; D may be TRBD1 (6 bases). Germline V CDR1 and CDR2: DFQATT, SNEGSKA (reference sequence). Trimming shortened V by 3 bases and J by 0 bases, and 15 bases separated the two germline ends. The CDR3 spans 16 residues. CDR3 protein: CSASVWGAFSGNTIYF. The CDR3 DNA sequence: TGCAGTGCTAGTGTTTGGGGGGCTTTCTCTGGAAACACCATATATTTT.

V usage is TRBV7-9 and J usage is TRBJ2-7; D is unclear. Trimming took off 5 bases at V and 3 bases at J, with 14 bases between the two ends. Per the germline V gene, CDR1 is SEHNR and CDR2 is FQNEAQ (reference sequence). The CDR3 has 14 amino acids. The CDR3 DNA reads TGTGCCAGCAGCCCTACTGACAACCACTACGAGCAGTACTTC. This codes for CASSPTDNHYEQYF.

The CDR3 region has the DNA TGCAGTGCTAGGACGGACGCCAAATGGCCGGAGACCCAGTACTTC. Protein sequence: CSARTDAKWPETQYF. The chain links TRBV20-1 to TRBJ2-5, with D unclear. Trimming took off 3 bases at V and 5 bases at J, with 19 bases between the two ends. Per germline, CDR1 DFQATT and CDR2 SNEGSKA (reference sequence). This CDR3 is built from 15 residues.

This clonotype was picked up a small number of times. In nucleotides, the CDR3 is TGTGCCAGCAGTTTTGGGGTTGAAGCTTTCTTT. Amino acids: CASSFGVEAFF. This rearrangement joins TRBV27 to TRBJ1-1; D unclear. Germline V gene sequence: CDR1 MNHEY, CDR2 SMNVEV (reference sequence). The V and J ends lost 3 bases and 7 bases respectively, with 6 bases between them. This CDR3 is built from 11 residues.

The chain combines TRBV10-3 with TRBJ2-7, with 11 bases aligning to TRBD2. This CDR3 comprises 15 residues. V dropped 4 bases and J dropped 5; count of bases not matched to a gene: 7. Germline V gene data show CDR1 as ENHRY and CDR2 as SYGVKD. The CDR3 DNA reads as TGTGCCATCAGTGGGATTAGCGGGAGGGTAGACGAGCAGTACTTC. This sequence encodes CAISGISGRVDEQYF.

This sequence joins TRBV29-1 and TRBJ2-7, with TRBD2 matching over 9 bases. V lost 1 base and J lost 5; bases outside the gene matches: 12. In germline, CDR1 is SQVTM, CDR2 ANQGSEA. The CDR3 totals 16 residues. The CDR3 DNA reads as TGCAGCGTTGAAGGGGGTCGAGCGGGAGGAACTAACGAGCAGTACTTC. This sequence encodes CSVEGGRAGGTNEQYF.

This clonotype has a handful of counts. The chain recombines TRBV27 with TRBJ2-1; maybe TRBD2 (5 bases). This CDR3 has 14 amino acids. Trimming shortened V by 5 bases and J by 4 bases, and 12 bases separated the two germline ends. Germline V gives CDR1 MNHEY, CDR2 SMNVEV (reference sequence). The CDR3 region is CASSQPGTYNEQFF. CDR3 bases: TGTGCCAGCAGTCAACCGGGAACGTACAATGAGCAGTTCTTC.

The rearrangement links TRBV7-2 to TRBJ1-5; 12 nucleotides agree with TRBD1. The CDR3 is 15 amino acids. Germline V gene sequence: CDR1 SGHTA, CDR2 FQGNSA. The ends lost 5 bases at V and 15 bases at J; junction bases unmatched: 14. The CDR3 DNA reads as TGTGCCAGCAGCCAACCTGGGGACAGGGGGCGAATCCGGCATTTT. Amino acids: CASSQPGDRGRIRHF.

The gene calls are TRBV6-2 or TRBV6-3 and TRBJ2-3; the D gene could be TRBD1 or TRBD2 (5 bases each). Germline V lookup: CDR1 MNHEY, CDR2 SVGEGT. The CDR3 runs 13 residues. V gave up 5 bases and J gave up 4 bases, with 10 bases separating them. This CDR3 reads CASSRGRPDTQYF. As DNA, the CDR3 is TGTGCCAGCAGTCGGGGCCGACCAGATACGCAGTATTTT.

The chain employs TRBV6-2 or TRBV6-3 and TRBJ1-2; 9 bases agree with TRBD1. V shed 5 bases and J 7 bases; nucleotides not matched to a gene: 8. Germline CDR1 is MNHEY and CDR2 is SVGEGT. The CDR3 extends over 14 amino acids. CDR3: CASSDWGQGSGYTF. The CDR3 DNA reads TGTGCCAGCAGTGACTGGGGACAGGGTTCTGGCTACACCTTC.

This clonotype was seen a single time. CDR3 sequence: CASSASLAGNEQYF. The CDR3 bases are TGTGCCAGCAGCGCTTCACTAGCGGGAAATGAGCAGTACTTC. The chain carries TRBV9 and TRBJ2-7, with 10 bases matching TRBD2. The junction had 7 bases not matched to a gene; V was cut back by 3 bases and J by 7 bases. In germline, CDR1 is SGDLS, CDR2 YYNGEE. CDR3 length equals 14 residues.

V is TRBV7-3 and J is TRBJ2-5, with 11 bases that match TRBD2. Germline lookup yields CDR1 SGHTA and CDR2 FQGTGA. There are 13 residues in the CDR3. Trimming took 5 bases from V and 7 from J; bases not matched to a gene: 3. CDR3 bases: TGTGCCAGCAGCCCTGGGACTAGCGGGACCCAGTACTTC. Translated, it gives CASSPGTSGTQYF.

This CDR3 is CASSLASGRAYNEQYF. CDR3 in DNA: TGTGCCAGCAGTTTAGCTAGCGGGAGGGCCTACAATGAGCAGTACTTC. The chain has TRBV12-3 or TRBV12-4 and TRBJ2-1; 11 nucleotides align to TRBD2. The DNA end is a closer match to TRBJ2-7, so the J assignment may be wrong. The CDR3 has 16 amino acids.

There are a few counts of this clonotype. This sequence joins TRBV15 and TRBJ2-3, with 8 nucleotides matching TRBD2. CDR1 and CDR2 (germline): LNHNV, YYDKDF (reference sequence). This CDR3 region has 17 residues. With 1 base clipped from V and 6 bases from J, the junction kept 12 bases outside the gene matches. CDR3 sequence (DNA): TGTGCCACCAGCAGAGCGCACACTAGCGGCCCCACGGATACGCAGTATTTT. Protein sequence: CATSRAHTSGPTDTQYF.

The V gene is TRBV7-9, the J gene TRBJ2-7, with a weak D call TRBD1 (5 bases). Germline assignment: CDR1 SEHNR and CDR2 FQNEAQ (reference sequence). The V end was cut by 5 bases, the J end by 1 base, with 15 bases between. The CDR3 runs 15 residues. As DNA, the CDR3 is TGTGCCAGCAGCCTTCCAAACAGGAAATCCTACGAGCAGTACTTC. Translated: CASSLPNRKSYEQYF. Using reference TRBV7-9 and TRBJ2-7 for the parts outside the CDR3, the full variable domain is DTGVSQNPRHKITKRGQNVTFRCDPISEHNRLYWYRQTLGQGPEFLTYFQNEAQLEKSRLLSDRFSAERPKGSFSTLEIQRTEQGDSAMYLCASSLPNRKSYEQYFGPGTRLTVT.

This sequence joins TRBV29-1 and TRBJ2-4, with D possibly TRBD1 on 5 matching bases. Germline V gives CDR1 SQVTM, CDR2 ANQGSEA. This CDR3 is built from 17 residues. The V gene lost 5 bases and the J gene lost 13 bases, with 33 bases spanning the gap. The CDR3: CSVKLKGLTLIMGPQYF. CDR3 nucleotide sequence: TGCAGCGTTAAGTTGAAGGGATTGACCTTGATAATGGGGCCCCAGTACTTC.

The V and J genes are TRBV6-5 and TRBJ2-2; tentatively, D is TRBD1 or TRBD2 (6 bases each). This CDR3 is 16 amino acids long. Germline V CDR1 and CDR2: MNHEY, SVGAGI. Between the trimmed V and J ends, which lost 1 base and 0 bases, there was a span of 9 bases. The CDR3 nucleotides are TGTGCCAGCAGTTACTGGGGGGCCGCGAACACCGGGGAGCTGTTTTTT. This codes for CASSYWGAANTGELFF.

The rearrangement uses TRBV11-2 and TRBJ1-4, with D possibly TRBD1 on 5 matching bases. Germline-derived CDR1 and CDR2 are SGHAT and FQNNGV. The ends were cut back, 6 bases at V and 7 bases at J, with 15 bases in the middle. The CDR3 is 14 amino acids. The CDR3 DNA reads TGTGCCAGCAGTCATACCGCGGGGGGTGAAAAACTGTTTTTT. Translating it yields CASSHTAGGEKLFF.

This clonotype was counted between two and nine times. The chain combines TRBV10-3 with TRBJ1-1, with D possibly TRBD1 on 5 matching bases. V was pared by 5 bases and J by 0 bases, with 19 bases between. The CDR3 covers 17 residues. CDR1 ENHRY and CDR2 SYGVKD come from the germline V gene. The CDR3 DNA sequence: TGTGCCATCAGTAGGGCAGGGACGGAGTGGATGAACACTGAAGCTTTCTTT. Translating gives CAISRAGTEWMNTEAFF.

This clonotype was counted only a few times. This chain uses TRBV7-2 with TRBJ2-3, with 14 nucleotides matching TRBD2. Germline V CDR1 and CDR2: SGHTA, FQGNSA. The CDR3 extends over 16 amino acids. V lost 2 bases, J lost 8 bases, and 6 bases stayed unmatched. The CDR3 sequence is CASSLTGTSGSATQYF. The CDR3 nucleotides read TGTGCCAGCAGCTTAACCGGGACTAGCGGGAGCGCTACGCAGTATTTT.

With regard to this clonotype: This may be a read error, as it is one base from a much larger clone. This chain links TRBV7-9 with TRBJ2-7; maybe TRBD2 (5 bases). V dropped 5 bases and J dropped 3 bases, with 17 bases sitting between them. CDR1 and CDR2 from the germline V gene are SEHNR and FQNEAQ (reference sequence). The CDR3 sequence is 15 residues long. The CDR3 loop is CASSPSWTGVYEQYF. CDR3 sequence (DNA): TGTGCCAGCAGCCCTAGCTGGACTGGCGTCTACGAGCAGTACTTC.

The V and J genes are TRBV7-2 and TRBJ2-2, with 7 bases that match TRBD1. The CDR3 length is 16 residues. Germline loops: CDR1 SGHTA, CDR2 FQGNSA. Losses at the gene ends were 5 bases for V and 3 bases for J; bases not matched to a gene: 9. CDR3 nucleotide sequence: TGTGCCAGCAGCACATACAGGGGATTGGACACCGGGGAGCTGTTTTTT. It yields the protein CASSTYRGLDTGELFF. Looking up the rest from reference TRBV7-2 and TRBJ2-2 gives the full variable domain: GAGVSQSPSNKVTEKGKDVELRCDPISGHTALYWYRQSLGQGLEFLIYFQGNSAPDKSGLPSDRFSAERTGGSVSTLTIQRTQQEDSAVYLCASSTYRGLDTGELFFGEGSRLTVL.

The CDR3 DNA is TGTGCCAGCAGCCGTCTAGGGTCAAATGAGCAGTACTTC. Amino acids: CASSRLGSNEQYF. V is TRBV27 and J is TRBJ2-5; D unclear. V was shortened by 6 bases and J by 11 bases, with 19 bases between the two germline ends. Germline CDR1 MNHEY, CDR2 SMNVEV (reference sequence). The length of the CDR3 is 13 residues.

This chain uses TRBV20-1 with TRBJ2-1, with D possibly matching TRBD2 (6 bases). Germline V gene sequence: CDR1 DFQATT, CDR2 SNEGSKA (reference sequence). CDR3 length: 15 amino acids. Trimming shortened V by 4 bases and J by 0 bases, and 13 bases separated the two germline ends. In nucleotides, the CDR3 is TGCAGTGCTATCACCGGGACTTTCTCCTACAATGAGCAGTTCTTC. Its translation is CSAITGTFSYNEQFF.

The chain employs TRBV10-3 and TRBJ2-1; 10 bases agree with TRBD2. The length of the CDR3 is 18 residues. Germline loops: CDR1 ENHRY, CDR2 SYGVKD. V shed 1 base and J 12 bases; nucleotides not matched to a gene: 18. CDR3 residues: CAISEFDPRTSGGRGQFF. The CDR3 bases are TGTGCCATCAGTGAGTTCGACCCTCGGACTAGCGGCGGACGTGGGCAGTTCTTC.